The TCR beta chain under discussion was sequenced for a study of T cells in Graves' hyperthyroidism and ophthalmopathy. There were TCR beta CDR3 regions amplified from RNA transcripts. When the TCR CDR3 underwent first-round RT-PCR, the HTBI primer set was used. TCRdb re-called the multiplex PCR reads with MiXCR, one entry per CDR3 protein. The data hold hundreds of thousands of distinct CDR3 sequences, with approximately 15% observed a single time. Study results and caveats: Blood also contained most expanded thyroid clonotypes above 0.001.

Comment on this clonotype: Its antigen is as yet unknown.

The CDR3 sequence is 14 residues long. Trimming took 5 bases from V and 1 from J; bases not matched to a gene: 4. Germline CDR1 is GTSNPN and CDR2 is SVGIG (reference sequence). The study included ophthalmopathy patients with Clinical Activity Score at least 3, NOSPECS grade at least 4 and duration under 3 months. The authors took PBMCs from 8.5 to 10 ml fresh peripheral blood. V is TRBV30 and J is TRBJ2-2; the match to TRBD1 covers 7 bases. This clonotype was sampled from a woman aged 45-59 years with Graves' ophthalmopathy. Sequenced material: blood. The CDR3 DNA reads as TGTGCCTGGGCCCGGACAGGGAACACCGGGGAGCTGTTTTTT. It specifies CAWARTGNTGELFF.